This T cell receptor (beta chain) was observed in a study of T cells after somatic rescue of genetic block. This clone showed up just once. Sequencing was performed with immunoSEQ multiplex PCR; in TCRdb, only in-frame clones are kept and a portion is missing. This table holds roughly 58,000 clones, about 96% found once. The germline V gene has CDR1 MDHEN and CDR2 SYDVKM. V was trimmed by 2 bases and J by 5 bases, leaving 9 bases between them. This CDR3 contains 13 residues. Sequences were obtained from peripheral blood mononuclear cells (PBMCs). The rearrangement joins TRBV28 to TRBJ1-1; D is ambiguous. This sequence was found in a child less than two years old. The CDR3 region has the DNA TGTGCCAGCAGTTTACACGGGAAGACTGAAGCTTTCTTT. Translating gives CASSLHGKTEAFF.